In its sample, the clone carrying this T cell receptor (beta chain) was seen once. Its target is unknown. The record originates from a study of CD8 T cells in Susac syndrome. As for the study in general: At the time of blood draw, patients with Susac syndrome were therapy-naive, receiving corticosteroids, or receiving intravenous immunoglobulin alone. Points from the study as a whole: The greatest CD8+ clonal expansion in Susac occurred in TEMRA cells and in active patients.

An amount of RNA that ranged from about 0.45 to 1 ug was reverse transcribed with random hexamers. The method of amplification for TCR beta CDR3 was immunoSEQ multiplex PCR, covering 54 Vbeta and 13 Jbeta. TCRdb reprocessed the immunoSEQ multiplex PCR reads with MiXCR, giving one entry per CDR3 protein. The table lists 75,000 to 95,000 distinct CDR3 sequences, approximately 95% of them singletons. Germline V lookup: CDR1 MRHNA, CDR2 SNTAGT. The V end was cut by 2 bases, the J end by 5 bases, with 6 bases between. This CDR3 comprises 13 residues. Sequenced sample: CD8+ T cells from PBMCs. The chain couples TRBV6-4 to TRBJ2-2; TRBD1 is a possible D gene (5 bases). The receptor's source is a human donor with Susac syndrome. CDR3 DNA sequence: TGTGCCAGCAGTGACGGGGCTACCGGGGAGCTGTTTTTT. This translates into CASSDGATGELFF.